The source of this T cell receptor beta chain is a study of PD-1 blockade in classical Hodgkin lymphoma. Method: immunoSEQ multiplex PCR; TCRdb's copy keeps in-frame clones and lacks some. Of about 93,000 clones in the sample, over 90% were seen once. CDR1 and CDR2 from the germline V gene are SGHDN and FVKESK. The CDR3 contains 14 residues. V dropped 6 bases and J dropped 0 bases, with 11 bases sitting between them. Overall study results and limits: CD4+ but not CD8+ TCR diversity rose significantly by C4D1. Complete responders' baseline diversity resembled that of newly diagnosed patients. Repertoire differences lack defined causes, possibly disease activity or prior therapy.

A remark on this clone: The antigen is not known.

No patient escaped relapse after autologous stem cell transplantation, and brentuximab vedotin exposure varied. The best responses consisted of complete response, partial response or progressive disease. The sequence was collected from a human donor with classical Hodgkin lymphoma. This specimen consisted of peripheral blood mononuclear cells (PBMCs), obtained before the second cycle of nivolumab. The rearrangement links TRBV14 to TRBJ1-2; D remains unclear. The CDR3 reads CASSPRSANYGYTF. The DNA for the CDR3 is TGTGCCAGCAGTCCTCGCTCGGCTAACTATGGCTACACCTTC.